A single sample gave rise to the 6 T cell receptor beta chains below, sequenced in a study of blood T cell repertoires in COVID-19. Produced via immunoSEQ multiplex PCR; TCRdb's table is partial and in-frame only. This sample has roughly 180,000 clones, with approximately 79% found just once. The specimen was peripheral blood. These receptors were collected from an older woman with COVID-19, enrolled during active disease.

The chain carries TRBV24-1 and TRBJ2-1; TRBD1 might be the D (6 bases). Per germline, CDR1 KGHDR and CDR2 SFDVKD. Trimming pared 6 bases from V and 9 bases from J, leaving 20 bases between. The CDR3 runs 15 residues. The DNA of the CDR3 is TGTGCCACCAGTACTGGTGCCAGGGGTGGTAGTGAGCAGTTCTTC. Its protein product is CATSTGARGGSEQFF.

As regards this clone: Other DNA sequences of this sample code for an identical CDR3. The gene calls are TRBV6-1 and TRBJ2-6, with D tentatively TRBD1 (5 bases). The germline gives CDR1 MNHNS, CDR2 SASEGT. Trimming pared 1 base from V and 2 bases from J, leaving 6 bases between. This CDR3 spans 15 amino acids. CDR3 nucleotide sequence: TGTGCCAGCAGTGAAGAAGGGGCTGGGGCCAACGTCCTGACTTTC. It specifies CASSEEGAGANVLTF.

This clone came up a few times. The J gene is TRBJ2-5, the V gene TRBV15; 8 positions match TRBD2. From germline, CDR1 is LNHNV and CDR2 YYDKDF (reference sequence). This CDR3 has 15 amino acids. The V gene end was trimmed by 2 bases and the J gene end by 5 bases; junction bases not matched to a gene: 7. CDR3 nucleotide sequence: TGTGCCACCAGCAGACTTTCTAGCGGGTGGGAGACCCAGTACTTC. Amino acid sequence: CATSRLSSGWETQYF.

CDR3 in amino acids: CAIRVDSGGAVGETQYF. In DNA, the CDR3 is TGTGCCATCAGAGTTGATAGCGGGGGGGCCGTGGGAGAGACCCAGTACTTC. The chain recombines TRBV10-3 with TRBJ2-5; 11 bases align to TRBD2. This CDR3 spans 17 amino acids. V was clipped by 6 bases and J by 4 bases; unmatched bases: 13. Germline V CDR1 and CDR2: ENHRY, SYGVKD.

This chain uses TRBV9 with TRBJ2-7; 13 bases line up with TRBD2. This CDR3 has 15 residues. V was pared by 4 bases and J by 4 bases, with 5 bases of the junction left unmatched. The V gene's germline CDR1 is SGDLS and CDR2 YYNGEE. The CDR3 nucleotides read TGTGCCAGCAGCCTCACTAGCGGGAGGGCTTACGAGCAGTACTTC. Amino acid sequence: CASSLTSGRAYEQYF. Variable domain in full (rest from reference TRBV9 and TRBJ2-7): DSGVTQTPKHLITATGQRVTLRCSPRSGDLSVYWYQQSLDQGLQFLIQYYNGEERAKGNILERFSAQQFPDLHSELNLSSLELGDSALYFCASSLTSGRAYEQYFGPGTRLTVT.

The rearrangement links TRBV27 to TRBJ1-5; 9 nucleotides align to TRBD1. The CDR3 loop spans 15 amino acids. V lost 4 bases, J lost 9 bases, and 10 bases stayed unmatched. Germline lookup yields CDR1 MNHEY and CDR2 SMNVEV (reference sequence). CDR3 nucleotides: TGTGCCAGCAGTTCCGGCGGGGACAGGGCACGGCCCCAGCATTTT. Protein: CASSSGGDRARPQHF.